This T cell receptor beta chain stems from a study of cytomegalovirus exposure and HLA in healthy donors. It was with 60 Vbeta and 13 Jbeta primers that the PCR ran. In the original processing: Among the unique TCR beta chains that a later analysis counted, about 86 million in all, 10 million to 11 million were shared. Profiled with immunoSEQ multiplex PCR; TCRdb holds only in-frame clones, not every one. The V and J calls and clone size come from that table; D and trimming were worked out from the DNA. The data show 150,000 to 200,000 clones, approximately 85% seen once. The V gene end was trimmed by 5 bases and the J gene end by 4 bases; junction bases not matched to a gene: 7. The CDR3 spans 15 residues. The germline V gene encodes CDR1 SNHLY and CDR2 FYNNEI.

The chain links TRBV2 to TRBJ2-7; 11 bases align to TRBD2. The sequencing input was PBMCs. This receptor was obtained from a young man in good health and CMV-seropositive. This CDR3 is CASSPTSGGLYEQYF. The CDR3 DNA reads as TGTGCCAGCAGTCCCACTAGCGGGGGTCTGTACGAGCAGTACTTC.